Shown below are 26 T cell receptor beta chains from a single sample sequenced in a study of cytomegalovirus exposure and HLA in healthy donors. TCRdb keeps only in-frame clones here, not all; method: immunoSEQ multiplex PCR. This table holds more than 140,000 clones, 85% to 90% found once. Sequenced: PBMCs. These receptors were obtained from a woman aged 18-29 years in good health and CMV-seropositive.

The chain uses TRBV11-1 and TRBJ2-5; 9 nucleotides line up with TRBD2. The V segment lost 2 bases and the J segment 5 bases; nucleotides outside the gene matches: 6. Germline loops: CDR1 SGHAT, CDR2 FQDESV (reference sequence). There are 15 residues in the CDR3. The CDR3 nucleotides are TGTGCCAGCAGCTTAAATTTAGCGGGAGAGGAGACCCAGTACTTC. Encoded protein: CASSLNLAGEETQYF.

In this sample, this clone turned up a few times. The V and J genes are TRBV23-1 and TRBJ1-3, with D possibly matching TRBD1 (5 bases). TRBV23-1 carries the ORF label, with uncertain function. The CDR3 has 16 amino acids. V lost 6 bases to trimming and J lost 0 bases, with 15 bases between them. CDR3 protein: CASRSRRQTSGNTIYF. CDR3 in DNA: TGCGCCAGCAGGTCCCGAAGACAGACCTCTGGAAACACCATATATTTT.

The rearrangement joins TRBV2 to TRBJ2-2; TRBD1 matches 7 bases. Per germline, CDR1 SNHLY and CDR2 FYNNEI. Trimming at V came to 5 bases and at J to 3 bases, leaving 6 bases not matched to a gene. This CDR3 has 15 residues. CDR3 DNA sequence: TGTGCCAGCAGTTCCGGGACAGAGGACACCGGGGAGCTGTTTTTT. Amino acids: CASSSGTEDTGELFF.

This clone was recorded only once. The rearrangement joins TRBV6-5 to TRBJ2-2; 7 bases map to TRBD1. This CDR3 comprises 13 residues. Germline V gives CDR1 MNHEY, CDR2 SVGAGI. With 5 bases clipped from V and 6 bases from J, the junction kept 3 bases outside the gene matches. In DNA, the CDR3 is TGTGCCAGCAGTCCTCAGGGGGCCGGGGAGCTGTTTTTT. It codes for CASSPQGAGELFF.

The J gene is TRBJ2-1, the V gene TRBV6-1; D ambiguous. Germline CDR1 is MNHNS and CDR2 is SASEGT. The CDR3 runs to 13 residues. Trimming removed 6 bases from V and 6 bases from J, with 12 bases in between. CDR3 amino acids: CASSPRSFNEQFF. In DNA, the CDR3 is TGTGCCAGCAGCCCTAGAAGCTTCAATGAGCAGTTCTTC.

CDR3 protein: CASGVRGYGNQPQHF. In nucleotides, the CDR3 is TGTGCCAGCGGGGTTCGGGGGTATGGCAATCAGCCCCAGCATTTT. The rearrangement uses TRBV6-1 and TRBJ1-5, with a possible D match to TRBD1 (5 bases). Trimming took 8 bases from V and 2 from J, leaving 16 bases between them. From germline, CDR1 is MNHNS and CDR2 SASEGT. CDR3 length: 15 amino acids.

This clone was picked up one time. The rearrangement links TRBV7-2 to TRBJ2-7, with TRBD1 matching 8 bases. Looked up from germline, CDR1 is SGHTA and CDR2 is FQGNSA. This CDR3 is built from 14 residues. J lost 4 bases, V lost 5 bases, and 7 bases had no gene match. CDR3 bases: TGTGCCAGCAGCCTAGACAGGGGTTGGTACGAGCAGTACTTC. Protein product: CASSLDRGWYEQYF.

The chain joins TRBV11-3 to TRBJ2-7; 10 bases are shared with TRBD2. The V and J ends lost 5 bases and 3 bases, in that order; junction bases with no gene match: 10. Germline CDR1 SGHNT, CDR2 YENEEA. The CDR3 runs 16 residues. CDR3 nucleotides: TGTGCCAGCAGCCCTAGGGGCCTAGCGGGAGTCTACGAGCAGTACTTC. Translated, it gives CASSPRGLAGVYEQYF. The full variable domain, its missing parts supplied by reference TRBV11-3 and TRBJ2-7, is EAGVVQSPRYKIIEKKQPVAFWCNPISGHNTLYWYLQNLGQGPELLIRYENEEAVDDSQLPKDRFSAERLKGVDSTLKIQPAELGDSAVYLCASSPRGLAGVYEQYFGPGTRLTVT.

V is TRBV9 and J is TRBJ2-7; 8 nucleotides align to TRBD1. Germline V gene lookup returns CDR1 SGDLS and CDR2 YYNGEE. J lost 0 bases, V lost 4 bases, and 3 bases had no gene match. The CDR3 runs to 14 residues. In DNA, the CDR3 is TGTGCCAGCAGCCCCACAGGGGGCTCCTACGAGCAGTACTTC. Translated: CASSPTGGSYEQYF.

The chain recombines TRBV9 with TRBJ2-2; possibly TRBD2 for D (5 bases). Trimming removed 4 bases at V and 0 bases at J, with 13 bases between. Per germline, CDR1 SGDLS and CDR2 YYNGEE. The CDR3 covers 16 residues. The CDR3 nucleotides are TGTGCCAGCAGCATCACGTGGCGGGCGAACACCGGGGAGCTGTTTTTT. It specifies CASSITWRANTGELFF.

V and J are TRBV27 and TRBJ1-4; 7 bases match TRBD1. The germline gives CDR1 MNHEY, CDR2 SMNVEV (reference sequence). The V and J ends lost 3 bases and 8 bases, in that order; junction bases with no gene match: 6. The CDR3 extends over 14 amino acids. CDR3 protein: CASSLAGQWEKLFF. The CDR3 DNA is TGTGCCAGCAGTTTGGCGGGACAGTGGGAAAAACTGTTTTTT.

The V gene is TRBV5-6, the J gene TRBJ1-2; TRBD1 matches 8 bases. The CDR3 sequence is 15 residues long. CDR1 and CDR2 (germline): SGHDT, YYEEEE. V trimming: 3 bases; J trimming: 5 bases; junction bases outside the gene matches: 9. The chain's CDR3 is CASSSPETGVYGYTF. For the CDR3, the DNA is TGTGCCAGCAGCTCTCCCGAGACAGGGGTTTATGGCTACACCTTC.

This chain joins TRBV15 and TRBJ2-5; D remains unclear. Trimming shortened V by 0 bases and J by 5 bases, and 13 bases separated the two germline ends. Per the germline V gene, CDR1 is LNHNV and CDR2 is YYDKDF (reference sequence). The CDR3 sequence is 15 residues long. CDR3 protein: CATSRDRSPAETQYF. CDR3 nucleotide sequence: TGTGCCACCAGCAGAGATCGGTCCCCAGCGGAGACCCAGTACTTC.

The rearrangement uses TRBV30 and TRBJ1-2; 8 nucleotides line up with TRBD1. The trim removed 5 bases at V and 3 bases at J, leaving 5 bases unmatched. CDR3 length equals 13 residues. The germline V gene encodes CDR1 GTSNPN and CDR2 SVGIG (reference sequence). CDR3 loop: CAWGTGRHYGYTF. CDR3 DNA: TGTGCCTGGGGGACAGGTCGCCACTATGGCTACACCTTC.

The CDR3, as DNA: TGTGCCATCAGTGGAGATCGACAGGCCACGGTCTCTGGCGGGGAGCTGTTTTTT. Its translation is CAISGDRQATVSGGELFF. J is TRBJ2-2 and V is TRBV10-3, with a weak D call TRBD1 (6 bases). The germline CDR1 and CDR2 sequences are ENHRY and SYGVKD. This CDR3 contains 18 residues. The V end was cut by 4 bases, the J end by 7 bases, with 25 bases between.

The chain couples TRBV6-4 to TRBJ2-1; perhaps TRBD1 as D (6 bases). The V end was cut by 5 bases, the J end by 6 bases, with 20 bases between. Germline assignment: CDR1 MRHNA and CDR2 SNTAGT. This CDR3 spans 16 amino acids. The CDR3 loop reads CASSSIPGHIANEQFF. The CDR3 nucleotides are TGTGCCAGCAGTAGTATACCGGGACATATAGCCAATGAGCAGTTCTTC.

The gene calls are TRBV6-6 and TRBJ2-1; TRBD1 aligns across 8 bases. The CDR3 covers 14 residues. Germline lookup yields CDR1 MNHNY and CDR2 SVGAGI (reference sequence). V lost 6 bases to trimming and J lost 8 bases; unmatched junction nucleotides: 9. The CDR3 here is CASSPDREDYEQFF. The CDR3 DNA is TGTGCCAGCAGCCCGGACAGGGAGGACTATGAGCAGTTCTTC.

The chain joins TRBV5-6 to TRBJ1-2, with D possibly TRBD1 on 5 matching bases. V was trimmed by 6 bases and J by 6 bases, leaving 18 bases between them. The CDR3 contains 14 residues. Germline CDR1 is SGHDT and CDR2 is YYEEEE. DNA of the CDR3: TGTGCCAGCACCCGATTCGGGGGGTTCAATGGCTACACCTTC. It encodes CASTRFGGFNGYTF.

The chain links TRBV6-5 to TRBJ2-7; perhaps TRBD2 as D (6 bases). The CDR3 runs to 13 residues. Germline V gene data show CDR1 as MNHEY and CDR2 as SVGAGI. Deletions cut 5 bases from V and 3 bases from J, with 11 bases between. CDR3 sequence (DNA): TGTGCCAGCAGTCGCGGGGCTTACTACGAGCAGTACTTC. Encoded protein: CASSRGAYYEQYF.

The rearrangement joins TRBV30 to TRBJ1-3; unclear D gene. V shed 2 bases and J shed 2 bases, with 10 bases lying between them. From germline, CDR1 is GTSNPN and CDR2 SVGIG (reference sequence). The CDR3 loop spans 14 amino acids. The CDR3 DNA sequence: TGTGCCTGGAGTCCCCTCTCTGCTGGAAACACCATATATTTT. Translation gives CAWSPLSAGNTIYF. Using reference TRBV30 and TRBJ1-3 for the parts outside the CDR3, the full variable domain is SQTIHQWPATLVQPVGSPLSLECTVEGTSNPNLYWYRQAAGRGLQLLFYSVGIGQISSEVPQNLSASRPQDRQFILSSKKLLLSDSGFYLCAWSPLSAGNTIYFGEGSWLTVV.

This chain links TRBV30 with TRBJ1-2; no firm D call. The CDR3 length is 14 residues. Germline CDR1 is GTSNPN and CDR2 is SVGIG (reference sequence). V lost 1 base and J lost 8, with 17 bases in between. CDR3 region: CAWSETTKPYGYTF. The CDR3 DNA reads as TGTGCCTGGAGTGAAACGACAAAGCCTTACGGCTACACCTTC.

The chain couples TRBV10-3 to TRBJ2-7; TRBD1 agrees at 8 bases. V was clipped by 7 bases and J by 0 bases; unmatched bases: 5. The CDR3 loop spans 14 amino acids. Germline CDR1 ENHRY, CDR2 SYGVKD. The CDR3 loop is CAIKTGEYSYEQYF. DNA of the CDR3: TGTGCCATCAAGACAGGGGAATACTCCTACGAGCAGTACTTC.

CDR3 in amino acids: CASSLAGGKSRVETQYF. CDR3 nucleotides: TGCGCCAGCAGCTTGGCAGGCGGGAAGAGCAGAGTGGAGACCCAGTACTTC. This chain uses TRBV5-1 with TRBJ2-5; weak D call: TRBD2 (6 bases). The germline V gene has CDR1 SGHRS and CDR2 YFSETQ. The CDR3 has 17 amino acids. V lost 0 bases and J lost 5, with 20 bases in between. Full variable domain (remainder filled in from reference TRBV5-1 and TRBJ2-5): KAGVTQTPRYLIKTRGQQVTLSCSPISGHRSVSWYQQTPGQGLQFLFEYFSETQRNKGNFPGRFSGRQFSNSRSEMNVSTLELGDSALYLCASSLAGGKSRVETQYFGPGTRLLVL.

The gene calls are TRBV25-1 and TRBJ1-3, with 9 bases that match TRBD1. Germline CDR1 is MGHDK and CDR2 is SYGVNS. This CDR3 spans 17 amino acids. Germline trimming cut 4 bases from V and 2 bases from J; bases unmatched to any gene: 9. CDR3 sequence (DNA): TGTGCCAGCAGTGGTTTTCCGGGACAGGGCGCTGGAAACACCATATATTTT. It specifies CASSGFPGQGAGNTIYF.

The CDR3 bases are TGCGCCAGCAGCTCCAGCGGGGCCTCCCAAAGGAATGAGCAGTTCTTC. This sequence encodes CASSSSGASQRNEQFF. The chain combines TRBV5-1 with TRBJ2-1, with 7 nucleotides matching TRBD2. Germline trimming cut 3 bases from V and 7 bases from J; bases unmatched to any gene: 13. This CDR3 comprises 16 residues. Germline assignment: CDR1 SGHRS and CDR2 YFSETQ.

This chain uses TRBV2 with TRBJ1-3; D unresolved. Germline-derived CDR1 and CDR2 are SNHLY and FYNNEI. The CDR3 is made up of 14 amino acids. V was cut by 6 bases and J by 4 bases, with 13 bases left in between. As DNA, the CDR3 is TGTGCCAGCAGGGAGGGAGGGTTAGGAAACACCATATATTTT. Protein sequence: CASREGGLGNTIYF.